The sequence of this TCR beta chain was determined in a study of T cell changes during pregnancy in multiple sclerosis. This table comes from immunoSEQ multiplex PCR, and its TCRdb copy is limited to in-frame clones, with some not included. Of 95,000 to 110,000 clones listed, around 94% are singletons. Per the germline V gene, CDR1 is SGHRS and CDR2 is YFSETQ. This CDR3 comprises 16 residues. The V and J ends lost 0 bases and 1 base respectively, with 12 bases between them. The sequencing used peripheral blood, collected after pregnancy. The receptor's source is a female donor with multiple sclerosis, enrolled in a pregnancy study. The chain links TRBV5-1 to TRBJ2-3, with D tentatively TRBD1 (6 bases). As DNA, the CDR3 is TGCGCCAGCAGCTTGGAAGGGGGACGCGGCACAGATACGCAGTATTTT. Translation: CASSLEGGRGTDTQYF.